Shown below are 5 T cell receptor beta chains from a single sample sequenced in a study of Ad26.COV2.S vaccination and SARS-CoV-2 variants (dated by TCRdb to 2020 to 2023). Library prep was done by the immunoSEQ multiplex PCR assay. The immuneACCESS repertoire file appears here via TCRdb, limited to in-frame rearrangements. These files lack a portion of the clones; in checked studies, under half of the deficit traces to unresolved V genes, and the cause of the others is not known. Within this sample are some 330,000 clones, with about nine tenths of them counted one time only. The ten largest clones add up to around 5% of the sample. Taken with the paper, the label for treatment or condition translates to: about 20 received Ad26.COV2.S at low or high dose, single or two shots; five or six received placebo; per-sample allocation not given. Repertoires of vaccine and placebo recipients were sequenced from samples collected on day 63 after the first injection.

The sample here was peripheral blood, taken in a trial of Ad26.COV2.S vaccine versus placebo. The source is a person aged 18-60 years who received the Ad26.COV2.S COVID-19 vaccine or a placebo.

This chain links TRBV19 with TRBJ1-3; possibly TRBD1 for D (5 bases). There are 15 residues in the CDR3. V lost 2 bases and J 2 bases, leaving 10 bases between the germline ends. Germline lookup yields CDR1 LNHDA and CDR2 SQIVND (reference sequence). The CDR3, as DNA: TGTGCCAGTAGTATATTGGGGACCACTGGAAACACCATATATTTT. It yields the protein CASSILGTTGNTIYF.

The CDR3 loop is CASSIWGSEGELFF. As DNA, the CDR3 is TGTGCCAGTAGTATTTGGGGTTCGGAGGGGGAGCTGTTTTTT. The V call is TRBV19, the J call TRBJ2-2; D gene uncertain. With 3 bases removed from V and 8 bases from J, the gap between germline ends came to 13 bases. Germline V lookup: CDR1 LNHDA, CDR2 SQIVND (reference sequence). This CDR3 is built from 14 residues.

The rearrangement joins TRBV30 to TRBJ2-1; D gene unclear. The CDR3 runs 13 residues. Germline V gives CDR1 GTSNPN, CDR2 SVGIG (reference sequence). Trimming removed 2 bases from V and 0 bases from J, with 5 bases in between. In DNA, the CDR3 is TGTGCCTGGAGTCTCGGCTCCTACAATGAGCAGTTCTTC. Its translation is CAWSLGSYNEQFF.

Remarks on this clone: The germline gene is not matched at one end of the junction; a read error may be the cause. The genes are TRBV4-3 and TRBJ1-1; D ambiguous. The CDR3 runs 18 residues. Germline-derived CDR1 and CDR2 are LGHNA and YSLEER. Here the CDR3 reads CASSQSYLSVTMNTEAFF. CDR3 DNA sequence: TGCGCCAGCAGCCAATCGTACCTCAGCGTTACTATGAACACTGAGGCTTTCTTT.

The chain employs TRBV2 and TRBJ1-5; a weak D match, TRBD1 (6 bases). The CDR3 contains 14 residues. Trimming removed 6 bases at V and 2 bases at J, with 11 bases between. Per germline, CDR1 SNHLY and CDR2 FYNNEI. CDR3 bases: TGTGCCAGCAGCGTGCAGGGGCGCAATCAGCCCCAGCATTTT. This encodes CASSVQGRNQPQHF.